This entry lists 17 T cell receptor beta chains sequenced from one sample in a study of OX40 agonist ivuxolimab in advanced cancers. Generated by immunoSEQ multiplex PCR, the TCRdb table keeps only in-frame clones and is missing some. The table includes about 68,000 clones, 70% to 90% detected once. The material was CD4+ or CD8+ T cells sorted from blood, obtained in a trial of the OX40 agonist ivuxolimab. The origin of the receptors is an adult with an advanced solid tumor such as melanoma, head and neck, liver or kidney cancer.

The V call is TRBV7-2, the J call TRBJ2-1, with TRBD2 matching 11 bases. There are 17 residues in the CDR3. Germline-derived CDR1 and CDR2 are SGHTA and FQGNSA. J lost 7 bases, V lost 5 bases, and 13 bases had no gene match. The CDR3 bases are TGTGCCAGCAGCCCAAGGGGGACTAGCGGAGGGGCGAATGAGCAGTTCTTC. Amino acids: CASSPRGTSGGANEQFF.

V is TRBV5-8 and J is TRBJ2-3; possible D gene TRBD2, 5 bases. The CDR3 loop spans 14 amino acids. The V and J ends lost 1 base and 4 bases respectively, with 10 bases between them. Germline CDR1 and CDR2: SGHTS and YDEGEE. CDR3 in amino acids: CASSLRGSADTQYF. CDR3 in DNA: TGTGCCAGCAGCTTGAGAGGGTCCGCAGATACGCAGTATTTT.

The chain couples TRBV12-5 to TRBJ2-5, with D perhaps TRBD1 or TRBD2 (6 bases each). This CDR3 spans 13 amino acids. V was clipped by 9 bases and J by 5 bases, with 16 bases between them. Germline V lookup: CDR1 LGHNT, CDR2 FRNRAP. This CDR3 reads CASSKGGVETQYF. The CDR3 bases are TGTGCTAGCTCTAAGGGGGGAGTGGAGACCCAGTACTTC.

J is TRBJ2-3 and V is TRBV5-1; D ambiguous. The CDR3 is 13 residues long. V was cut by 6 bases and J by 1 base, with 9 bases left in between. Germline V gene sequence: CDR1 SGHRS, CDR2 YFSETQ. The CDR3 nucleotides are TGCGCCAGCACCACTCTGGGCACAGATACGCAGTATTTT. Its protein product is CASTTLGTDTQYF.

The genes are TRBV7-9 and TRBJ2-7; no clear D gene. V lost 1 base, J lost 0 bases, and 13 bases lay in between. From germline, CDR1 is SEHNR and CDR2 FQNEAQ (reference sequence). CDR3 length equals 16 residues. The CDR3 DNA reads TGTGCCAGCAGCTTAGTCAAAGGGCGCGGCTCCTACGAGCAGTACTTC. Protein product: CASSLVKGRGSYEQYF.

V is TRBV29-1 and J is TRBJ2-1, with 7 positions matching TRBD1. The CDR3 covers 15 residues. CDR1 and CDR2 from the germline V gene are SQVTM and ANQGSEA. The V gene end was trimmed by 2 bases and the J gene end by 5 bases; junction bases not matched to a gene: 9. The CDR3 DNA is TGCAGCGTTGAAAAGGGGGCGGTGATTAACAATGAGCAGTTCTTC. This sequence encodes CSVEKGAVINNEQFF.

In this sample, this clone turned up once. The chain uses TRBV6-6 and TRBJ2-7; 9 bases map to TRBD1. Germline CDR1 is MNHNY and CDR2 is SVGAGI (reference sequence). Trimming at V came to 6 bases and at J to 3 bases, leaving 6 bases not matched to a gene. The CDR3 loop spans 14 amino acids. DNA of the CDR3: TGTGCCAGCAGACCTCGACAGGGGGTCTACGAGCAGTACTTC. As protein: CASRPRQGVYEQYF.

The chain joins TRBV7-5 to TRBJ1-1. TRBV7-5 is recorded as a pseudogene. The CDR3 sequence is 15 residues long. Here the CDR3 reads CVRSLVSGRDTEAFF. CDR3 bases: TGTGTCAGAAGCTTAGTGTCAGGGAGGGACACTGAAGCTTTCTTT.

CDR3 amino acids: CASSQEVRIPTYEQYF. The CDR3 DNA is TGCGCCAGCAGCCAAGAGGTACGAATTCCCACCTACGAGCAGTACTTC. The chain is built from TRBV4-3 and TRBJ2-7; D is unclear. The V and J ends lost 0 bases and 2 bases respectively, with 14 bases between them. The CDR3 spans 16 residues. Germline values: CDR1 LGHNA, CDR2 YSLEER.

The J gene is TRBJ2-1, the V gene TRBV5-6; 9 bases match TRBD2. Trimming removed 4 bases from V and 8 bases from J; junction bases left unmatched: 16. The CDR3 totals 17 residues. Germline V gene sequence: CDR1 SGHDT, CDR2 YYEEEE. The CDR3 loop reads CASSHGSSGRRGDEQFF. For the CDR3, the DNA is TGTGCCAGCAGCCATGGGAGTAGCGGGAGACGCGGCGATGAGCAGTTCTTC. The whole variable domain, filled in from reference TRBV5-6 and TRBJ2-1, reads DAGVTQSPTHLIKTRGQQVTLRCSPKSGHDTVSWYQQALGQGPQFIFQYYEEEERQRGNFPDRFSGHQFPNYSSELNVNALLLGDSALYLCASSHGSSGRRGDEQFFGPGTRLTVL.

The V call is TRBV6-1, the J call TRBJ2-1; 7 nucleotides agree with TRBD2. The CDR3 totals 15 residues. V lost 4 bases to trimming and J lost 9 bases; unmatched junction nucleotides: 12. CDR1 MNHNS and CDR2 SASEGT come from the germline V gene. In DNA, the CDR3 is TGTGCCAGCAGTGTACGCGGGAGTCCTCCGGGTGAGCAGTTCTTC. Translating it yields CASSVRGSPPGEQFF.

The rearrangement links TRBV28 to TRBJ1-1, with a weak D call TRBD1 (5 bases). The V end lost 3 bases, the J end lost 3 bases, and 14 bases lay between the germline ends. CDR3 size: 15 residues. From germline, CDR1 is MDHEN and CDR2 SYDVKM. For the CDR3, the DNA is TGTGCCAGCAGTTTGACGGGGCGATTGGACACTGAAGCTTTCTTT. Its translation: CASSLTGRLDTEAFF.

This clone was seen a single time. This chain joins TRBV11-3 and TRBJ2-7; 8 bases line up with TRBD1. This CDR3 comprises 16 residues. V was pared by 4 bases and J by 13 bases, with 21 bases of the junction left unmatched. CDR1 is SGHNT and CDR2 is YENEEA in the germline V gene. The CDR3 spells CASSSRWFGRGLVLYF. The CDR3 region has the DNA TGTGCCAGCAGCTCGAGATGGTTCGGCAGGGGGCTTGTTCTCTACTTC.

The chain is built from TRBV28 and TRBJ2-7; TRBD2 agrees at 7 bases. In germline, CDR1 is MDHEN, CDR2 SYDVKM. The CDR3 runs to 13 residues. Losses at the gene ends were 6 bases for V and 6 bases for J; bases not matched to a gene: 8. CDR3 loop: CASSEARGFEQYF. The CDR3 bases are TGTGCCAGCAGCGAGGCGCGGGGGTTCGAGCAGTACTTC.

The chain uses TRBV18 and TRBJ1-2; TRBD1 is a possible D gene (5 bases). Trimming pared 2 bases from V and 6 bases from J, leaving 13 bases between. CDR3 length: 14 residues. Germline V lookup: CDR1 KGHSH, CDR2 LQKENI. The CDR3 bases are TGTGCCAGCTCACCAGCGGCAGGGAGGAATGGCTACACCTTC. This codes for CASSPAAGRNGYTF. Drawing the rest from reference TRBV18 and TRBJ1-2, the complete variable domain is NAGVMQNPRHLVRRRGQEARLRCSPMKGHSHVYWYRQLPEEGLKFMVYLQKENIIDESGMPKERFSAEFPKEGPSILRIQQVVRGDSAAYFCASSPAAGRNGYTFGSGTRLTVV.

This clone was seen just once. The chain carries TRBV6-5 and TRBJ1-2; maybe TRBD1 (5 bases). CDR1 is MNHEY, CDR2 SVGAGI, per germline. This CDR3 is 12 amino acids long. V lost 5 bases, J lost 7 bases, and 11 bases lay in between. CDR3 region: CASSVQGFGYTF. The CDR3, as DNA: TGTGCCAGCAGTGTCCAGGGATTTGGCTACACCTTC.

V and J are TRBV5-1 and TRBJ2-2; a weak D match, TRBD1 (5 bases). The CDR3 length is 13 residues. Germline-derived CDR1 and CDR2 are SGHRS and YFSETQ. Trimming cost V 4 bases and J 6 bases, with 10 bases left between them. This chain's CDR3 is CASSATQAGELFF. The CDR3 coding sequence is TGCGCCAGCAGCGCGACACAGGCCGGGGAGCTGTTTTTT.